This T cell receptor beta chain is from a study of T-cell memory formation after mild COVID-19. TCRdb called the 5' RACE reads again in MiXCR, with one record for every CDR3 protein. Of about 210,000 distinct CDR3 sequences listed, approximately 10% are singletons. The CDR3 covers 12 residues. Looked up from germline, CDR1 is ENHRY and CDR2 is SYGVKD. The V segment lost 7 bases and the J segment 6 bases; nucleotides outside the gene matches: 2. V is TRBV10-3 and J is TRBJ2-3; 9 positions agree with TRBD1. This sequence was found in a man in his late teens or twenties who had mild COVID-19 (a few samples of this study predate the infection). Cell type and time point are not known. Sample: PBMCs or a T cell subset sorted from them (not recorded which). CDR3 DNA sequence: TGTGCCATCAAGGGGACAGGGGATACGCAGTATTTT. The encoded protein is CAIKGTGDTQYF.